These 9 T cell receptor beta chains share one sample of origin, sequenced in a study of cytomegalovirus exposure and HLA in healthy donors. The PCR employed 60 Vbeta primers together with 13 Jbeta primers. The repertoire was sequenced with immunoSEQ multiplex PCR; TCRdb's copy has only in-frame clones and lacks some. The repertoire has some 130,000 clones, approximately 81% of them found once; the top ten carry roughly 7.5%. Material: PBMCs. The receptors shown here come from a male donor in good health and CMV-seronegative.

This clone has only a few counts. J is TRBJ1-1 and V is TRBV6-1, with TRBD1 matching 8 bases. V was clipped by 4 bases and J by 4 bases; unmatched bases: 14. CDR1 and CDR2 (germline): MNHNS, SASEGT. The CDR3 is made up of 17 amino acids. This CDR3 is CASSGYPGGSVSTEAFF. The CDR3 bases are TGTGCCAGCAGTGGGTACCCAGGGGGCTCGGTCAGCACTGAAGCTTTCTTT.

The CDR3 loop is CASTVTGDEQYF. In DNA form, the CDR3 reads TGTGCCAGCACCGTAACAGGGGACGAGCAGTACTTC. The chain combines TRBV6-6 with TRBJ2-7; TRBD1 aligns across 7 bases. With 7 bases clipped from V and 5 bases from J, the junction kept 5 bases outside the gene matches. Germline V gives CDR1 MNHNY, CDR2 SVGAGI (reference sequence). The CDR3 has 12 residues.

This clone has a handful of counts. This chain connects TRBV2 to TRBJ2-3; 10 bases agree with TRBD2. The junction had 5 bases not matched to a gene; V was cut back by 6 bases and J by 5 bases. CDR1 is SNHLY and CDR2 is FYNNEI in the germline V gene. The CDR3 is 14 amino acids. This CDR3 is CASRATSGKDTQYF. The CDR3, as DNA: TGTGCCAGCAGGGCAACTAGCGGGAAAGATACGCAGTATTTT.

The rearrangement joins TRBV4-3 to TRBJ2-2; weak D call: TRBD1 (6 bases). Germline V lookup: CDR1 LGHNA, CDR2 YSLEER. The CDR3 is made up of 16 amino acids. V was trimmed by 0 bases and J by 6 bases, leaving 14 bases between them. The CDR3 DNA is TGCGCCAGCAGCCAAGAACCGCCAGGGGCCCCCGGGGAGCTGTTTTTT. Protein sequence: CASSQEPPGAPGELFF.

The gene calls are TRBV6-5 and TRBJ2-3, with 8 bases identical to TRBD2. The J segment lost 6 bases and the V segment lost 2 bases, leaving 10 bases of the junction unmatched. The CDR3 consists of 16 residues. The V gene's germline CDR1 is MNHEY and CDR2 SVGAGI. Here the CDR3 DNA reads TGTGCCAGCAGTTACAGGGCGGGAGGCTCGGGGGATACGCAGTATTTT. Its protein is CASSYRAGGSGDTQYF.

Only a few counts were recorded for this clone. J is TRBJ2-1 and V is TRBV6-1, with D possibly being TRBD1 (5 bases). The CDR3 has 18 residues. The germline V gene has CDR1 MNHNS and CDR2 SASEGT. Trimming took off 3 bases at V and 0 bases at J, with 18 bases between the two ends. CDR3 bases: TGTGCCAGCAGTGAGCCCCGTAGGGGCTGGAGCTCCTACAATGAGCAGTTCTTC. This codes for CASSEPRRGWSSYNEQFF.

The chain has TRBV7-9 and TRBJ2-3; D is possibly TRBD1 (6 bases). The CDR3 is made up of 18 amino acids. CDR1 and CDR2 (germline): SEHNR, FQNEAQ (reference sequence). Trimming removed 0 bases from V and 2 bases from J, with 18 bases in between. The chain's CDR3 is CASSLATRQARNTDTQYF. The CDR3 nucleotides read TGTGCCAGCAGCTTAGCAACCCGACAGGCCCGAAACACAGATACGCAGTATTTT.

The table lists this clone with a few counts. The V and J genes are TRBV6-5 and TRBJ2-1, with TRBD1 identical over 7 bases. The CDR3 runs to 12 residues. The trim removed 4 bases at V and 15 bases at J, leaving 9 bases unmatched. Germline CDR1 reads MNHEY; CDR2 reads SVGAGI. In DNA, the CDR3 is TGTGCCAGCAGTTTAGAGGACAGGCCCTTGTTCTTC. Its translation is CASSLEDRPLFF.

This sequence joins TRBV7-3 and TRBJ1-1; a possible D gene is TRBD1 (6 bases). CDR3 length: 15 amino acids. Per germline, CDR1 SGHTA and CDR2 FQGTGA. V dropped 1 base and J dropped 4 bases, with 13 bases sitting between them. This CDR3 reads CASSLKAGAVTEAFF. DNA of the CDR3: TGTGCCAGCAGCTTAAAGGCAGGGGCGGTCACTGAAGCTTTCTTT.